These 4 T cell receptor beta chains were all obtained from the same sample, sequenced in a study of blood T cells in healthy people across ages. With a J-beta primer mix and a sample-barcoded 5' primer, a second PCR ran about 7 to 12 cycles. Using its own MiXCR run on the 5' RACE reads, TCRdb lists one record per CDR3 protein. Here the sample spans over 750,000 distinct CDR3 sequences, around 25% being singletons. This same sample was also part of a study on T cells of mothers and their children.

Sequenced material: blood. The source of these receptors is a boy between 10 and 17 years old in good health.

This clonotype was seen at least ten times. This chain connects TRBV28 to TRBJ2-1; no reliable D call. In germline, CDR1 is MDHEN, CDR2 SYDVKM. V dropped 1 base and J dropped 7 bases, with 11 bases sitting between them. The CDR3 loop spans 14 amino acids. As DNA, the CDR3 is TGTGCCAGCAGTTTATCAGGTAGAGGAAATGAGCAGTTCTTC. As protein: CASSLSGRGNEQFF.

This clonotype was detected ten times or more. The CDR3 sequence is CASSFGTGGQETQYF. CDR3 DNA: TGTGCCAGCAGCTTCGGGACAGGGGGCCAAGAGACCCAGTACTTC. The chain joins TRBV5-5 to TRBJ2-5, with 11 bases fitting TRBD1. The CDR3 runs 15 residues. The V gene end was trimmed by 2 bases and the J gene end by 1 base; junction bases not matched to a gene: 1. The V gene's germline CDR1 is SGHKS and CDR2 YYEKEE (reference sequence).

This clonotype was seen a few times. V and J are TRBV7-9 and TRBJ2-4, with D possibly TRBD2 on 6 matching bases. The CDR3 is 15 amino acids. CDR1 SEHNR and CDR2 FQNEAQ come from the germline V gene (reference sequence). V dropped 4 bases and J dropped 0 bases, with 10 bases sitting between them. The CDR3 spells CASSSTSLAKNIQYF. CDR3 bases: TGTGCCAGCAGCTCGACTAGTCTAGCCAAAAACATTCAGTACTTC.

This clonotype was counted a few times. The CDR3 sequence: CASSQDRTLGVQRDTQYF. DNA for the CDR3: TGCGCCAGCAGCCAAGATAGGACCCTAGGGGTTCAGAGAGATACGCAGTATTTT. The rearrangement joins TRBV4-3 to TRBJ2-3; weak D call: TRBD1 (5 bases). V lost 0 bases and J lost 5, with 21 bases in between. CDR1 and CDR2 (germline): LGHNA, YSLEER. This CDR3 has 18 amino acids.